Shown below are 13 T cell receptor beta chains from a single sample sequenced in a study of early T cells in non-severe SARS-CoV-2 infection. TCRdb re-called the 5' RACE reads with MiXCR, one entry per CDR3 protein. The top ten hold about a fifth of the sample, which has about 31,000 distinct CDR3 sequences, less than 7% seen once. The sample was whole blood. These receptor sequences come from an adult who was a healthcare worker with PCR-confirmed SARS-CoV-2 infection or an uninfected control (not recorded which).

This clonotype was detected many times. The chain joins TRBV28 to TRBJ1-1; D is unclear. Germline values: CDR1 MDHEN, CDR2 SYDVKM. This CDR3 region has 13 residues. Trimming took off 7 bases at V and 1 base at J, with 10 bases between the two ends. CDR3 bases: TGTGCCAGCATCAGCGGGCGGAACACTGAAGCTTTCTTT. This sequence encodes CASISGRNTEAFF.

This clonotype showed up just a few times. The rearrangement joins TRBV7-2 to TRBJ1-6; tentative D call: TRBD1 (5 bases). Germline values: CDR1 SGHTA, CDR2 FQGNSA. V was shortened by 1 base and J by 9 bases, with 13 bases between the two germline ends. The CDR3 contains 15 residues. CDR3 DNA sequence: TGTGCCAGCAGCTTAGTAGGGGATCGGGGTTCACCCCTCCACTTT. Amino acid sequence: CASSLVGDRGSPLHF. Combining the CDR3 with reference TRBV7-2 and TRBJ1-6 gives the whole variable domain GAGVSQSPSNKVTEKGKDVELRCDPISGHTALYWYRQSLGQGLEFLIYFQGNSAPDKSGLPSDRFSAERTGGSVSTLTIQRTQQEDSAVYLCASSLVGDRGSPLHFGNGTRLTVT.

This chain uses TRBV29-1 with TRBJ1-1; 8 bases agree with TRBD1. CDR1 SQVTM and CDR2 ANQGSEA come from the germline V gene. The V gene end was trimmed by 8 bases and the J gene end by 5 bases; junction bases not matched to a gene: 7. The CDR3 has 12 amino acids. The CDR3 protein is CSTKQGGTEAFF. The CDR3 DNA sequence: TGCAGCACAAAACAGGGGGGAACTGAAGCTTTCTTT.

This clonotype appeared many times. The V gene is TRBV21-1, the J gene TRBJ2-7; the table assigns TRBD1, which was not confirmed against the DNA. TRBV21-1 is described as a pseudogene. CDR3 length: 16 residues. The CDR3 sequence: CASSKGADRGPDEQYF. The CDR3 DNA sequence: TGTGCCAGCAGCAAGGGGGCGGACAGGGGACCCGACGAGCAGTACTTC.

This clonotype has a handful of counts. V usage is TRBV10-3 and J usage is TRBJ2-1; no clear D. Germline loops: CDR1 ENHRY, CDR2 SYGVKD. The CDR3 loop spans 15 amino acids. V was pared by 6 bases and J by 0 bases, with 12 bases between. The DNA of the CDR3 is TGTGCCATCAGGAGCGCGGTGAGCTCCTACAATGAGCAGTTCTTC. Its translation is CAIRSAVSSYNEQFF.

This clonotype appeared many times. The rearrangement links TRBV14 to TRBJ1-2; D gene unclear. From germline, CDR1 is SGHDN and CDR2 FVKESK. Trimming shortened V by 0 bases and J by 0 bases, and 11 bases separated the two germline ends. This CDR3 is 16 amino acids long. In nucleotides, the CDR3 is TGTGCCAGCAGCCAAGATTGGGCCAGCTCTAACTATGGCTACACCTTC. This sequence encodes CASSQDWASSNYGYTF.

This chain connects TRBV18 to TRBJ1-5; 8 bases line up with TRBD1. J gave up 2 bases and V 6 bases, and 3 bases lay outside the gene matches. The CDR3 spans 14 residues. Germline V gene sequence: CDR1 KGHSH, CDR2 LQKENI. The CDR3 coding sequence is TGTGCCAGCTCCCCGGGACAGGGCAATCAGCCCCAGCATTTT. It yields the protein CASSPGQGNQPQHF.

This clonotype was seen only a few times. The chain joins TRBV2 to TRBJ2-5; D is unclear. Per germline, CDR1 SNHLY and CDR2 FYNNEI. The CDR3 contains 13 residues. Trimming stripped 6 bases from V and 0 bases from J, with 8 bases between. The CDR3 coding sequence is TGTGCCAGCAGCGCCGGGTACCAAGAGACCCAGTACTTC. Its protein is CASSAGYQETQYF.

In its sample, this clonotype was seen many times. V gene TRBV12-3 or TRBV12-4 combines with J gene TRBJ1-4; unclear D gene. The CDR3 loop spans 11 amino acids. V shed 3 bases and J shed 7 bases, with 3 bases lying between them. In nucleotides, the CDR3 is TGTGCCAGCAGTTTGGGTGAAAAACTGTTTTTT. Translation: CASSLGEKLFF.

In this sample, this clonotype turned up many times. J is TRBJ2-2 and V is TRBV24-1; 7 nucleotides match TRBD1. Germline V gene sequence: CDR1 KGHDR, CDR2 SFDVKD. V dropped 3 bases and J dropped 7; count of bases not matched to a gene: 7. CDR3 size: 15 residues. For the CDR3, the DNA is TGTGCCACCAGTGATCCCGACAGGGCGGTCGGGGAGCTGTTTTTT. This gives the protein CATSDPDRAVGELFF.

There are many counts of this clonotype. J is TRBJ1-1 and V is TRBV19; D is perhaps TRBD1 (5 bases). The germline V and J ends were trimmed by 5 bases and 6 bases, with 28 bases remaining between them. Per germline, CDR1 LNHDA and CDR2 SQIVND (reference sequence). The CDR3 spans 18 residues. In DNA, the CDR3 is TGTGCCAGTAGTGTCTCCCTTTCTCAAACTAGGGGAAACCCTGAAGCTTTCTTT. This translates into CASSVSLSQTRGNPEAFF. The full variable domain, its missing parts supplied by reference TRBV19 and TRBJ1-1, is DGGITQSPKYLFRKEGQNVTLSCEQNLNHDAMYWYRQDPGQGLRLIYYSQIVNDFQKGDIAEGYSVSREKKESFPLTVTSAQKNPTAFYLCASSVSLSQTRGNPEAFFGQGTRLTVV.

V and J are TRBV7-2 and TRBJ1-2; TRBD1 aligns across 12 bases. Germline V gives CDR1 SGHTA, CDR2 FQGNSA. The CDR3 is 17 residues long. Losses at the gene ends were 3 bases for V and 5 bases for J; bases not matched to a gene: 10. The CDR3 here is CASSFPGQGAPGYGYTF. In nucleotides, the CDR3 is TGTGCCAGCAGCTTCCCGGGACAGGGGGCGCCGGGATATGGCTACACCTTC.

This clonotype was counted only a few times. V usage is TRBV7-2 and J usage is TRBJ2-1; 9 nucleotides match TRBD1. This CDR3 region has 15 residues. V lost 3 bases, J lost 2 bases, and 2 bases stayed unmatched. Per the germline V gene, CDR1 is SGHTA and CDR2 is FQGNSA. CDR3 bases: TGTGCCAGCAGCTTGGGACAGGGTACCTACAATGAGCAGTTCTTC. This translates into CASSLGQGTYNEQFF.